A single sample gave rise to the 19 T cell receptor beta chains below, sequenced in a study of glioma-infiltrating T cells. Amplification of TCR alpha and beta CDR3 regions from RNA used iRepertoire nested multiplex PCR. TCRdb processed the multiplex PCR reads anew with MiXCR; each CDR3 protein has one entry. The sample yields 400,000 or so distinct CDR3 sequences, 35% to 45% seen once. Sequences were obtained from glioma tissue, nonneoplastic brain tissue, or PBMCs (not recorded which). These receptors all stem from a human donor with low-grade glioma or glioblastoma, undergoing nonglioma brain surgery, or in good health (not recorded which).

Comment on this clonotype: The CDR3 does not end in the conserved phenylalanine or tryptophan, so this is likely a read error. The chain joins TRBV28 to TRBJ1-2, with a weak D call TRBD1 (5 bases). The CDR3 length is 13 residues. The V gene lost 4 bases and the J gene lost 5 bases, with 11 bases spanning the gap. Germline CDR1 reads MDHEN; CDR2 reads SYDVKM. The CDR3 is CASSSGQIYGYTL. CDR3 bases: TGTGCCAGCAGTTCCGGACAAATTTATGGCTACACCCTC.

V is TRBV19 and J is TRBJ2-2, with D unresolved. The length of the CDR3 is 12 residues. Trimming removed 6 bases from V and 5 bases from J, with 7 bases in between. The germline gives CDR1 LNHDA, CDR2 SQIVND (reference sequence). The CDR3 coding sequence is TGTGCCAGTAGGTTTTGGACCGGGGAGCTGTTTTTT. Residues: CASRFWTGELFF.

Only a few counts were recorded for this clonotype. CDR3 in amino acids: CASSFTPGIPEAFF. The CDR3, as DNA: TGCGCCAGCAGCTTTACCCCTGGTATCCCTGAAGCTTTCTTT. The chain couples TRBV5-1 to TRBJ1-1; D unresolved. The CDR3 has 14 amino acids. CDR1 is SGHRS and CDR2 is YFSETQ in the germline V gene. V shed 2 bases and J shed 6 bases, with 14 bases lying between them.

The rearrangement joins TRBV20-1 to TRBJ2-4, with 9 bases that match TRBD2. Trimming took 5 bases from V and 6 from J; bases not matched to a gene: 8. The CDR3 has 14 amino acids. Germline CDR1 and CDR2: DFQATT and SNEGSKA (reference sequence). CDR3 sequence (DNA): TGCAGTGCTCAATCAGCGGGAGGCCGAAACATTCAGTACTTC. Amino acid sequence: CSAQSAGGRNIQYF.

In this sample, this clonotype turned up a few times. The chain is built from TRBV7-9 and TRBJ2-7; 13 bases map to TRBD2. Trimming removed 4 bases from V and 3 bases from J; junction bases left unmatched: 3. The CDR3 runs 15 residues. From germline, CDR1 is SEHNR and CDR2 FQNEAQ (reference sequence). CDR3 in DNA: TGTGCCAGCAGCTCGGGGACTAGCGGGAACTACGAGCAGTACTTC. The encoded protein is CASSSGTSGNYEQYF.

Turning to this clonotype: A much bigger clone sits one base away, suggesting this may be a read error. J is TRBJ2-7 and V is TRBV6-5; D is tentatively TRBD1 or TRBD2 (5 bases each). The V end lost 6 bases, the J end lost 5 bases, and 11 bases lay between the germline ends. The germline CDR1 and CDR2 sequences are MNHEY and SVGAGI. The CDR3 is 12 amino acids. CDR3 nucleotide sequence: TGTGCCAGCAGCCGGATGGGGGACGAGCAGTACTTC. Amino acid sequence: CASSRMGDEQYF.

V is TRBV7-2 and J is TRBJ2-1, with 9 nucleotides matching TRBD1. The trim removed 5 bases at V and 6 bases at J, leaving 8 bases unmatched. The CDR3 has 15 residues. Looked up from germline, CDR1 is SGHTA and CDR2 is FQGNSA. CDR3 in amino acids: CASSGWTGDFNEQFF. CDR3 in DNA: TGTGCCAGCAGCGGGTGGACAGGGGACTTCAATGAGCAGTTCTTC.

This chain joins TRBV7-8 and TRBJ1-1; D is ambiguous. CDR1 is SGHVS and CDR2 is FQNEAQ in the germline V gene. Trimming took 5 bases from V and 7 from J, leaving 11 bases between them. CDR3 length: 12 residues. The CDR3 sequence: CASSATLIEAFF. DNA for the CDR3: TGTGCCAGCAGCGCCACGTTGATTGAAGCTTTCTTT.

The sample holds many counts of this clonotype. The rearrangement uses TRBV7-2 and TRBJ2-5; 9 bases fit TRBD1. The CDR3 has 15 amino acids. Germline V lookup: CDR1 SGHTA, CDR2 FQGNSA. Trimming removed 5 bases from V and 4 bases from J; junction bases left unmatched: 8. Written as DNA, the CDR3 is TGTGCCAGCAGCCCTAACAGGGGGCAGGGAGAGACCCAGTACTTC. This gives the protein CASSPNRGQGETQYF.

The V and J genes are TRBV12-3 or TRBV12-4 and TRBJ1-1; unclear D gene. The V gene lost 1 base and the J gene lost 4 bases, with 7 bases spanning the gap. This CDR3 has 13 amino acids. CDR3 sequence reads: CASSLERFTEAFF. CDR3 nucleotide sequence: TGTGCCAGCAGTTTAGAGAGATTCACTGAAGCTTTCTTT.

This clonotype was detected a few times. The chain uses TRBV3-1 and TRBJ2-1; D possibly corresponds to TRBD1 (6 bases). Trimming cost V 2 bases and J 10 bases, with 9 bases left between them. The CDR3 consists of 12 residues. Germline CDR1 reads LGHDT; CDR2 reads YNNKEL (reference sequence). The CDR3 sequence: CASSQPDREQFF. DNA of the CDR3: TGTGCCAGCAGCCAACCTGACAGGGAGCAGTTCTTC.

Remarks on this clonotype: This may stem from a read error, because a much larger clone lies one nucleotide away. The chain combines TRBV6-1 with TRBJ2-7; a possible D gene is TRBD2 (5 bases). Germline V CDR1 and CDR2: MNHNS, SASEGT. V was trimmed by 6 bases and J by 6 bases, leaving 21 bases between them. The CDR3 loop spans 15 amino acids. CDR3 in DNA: TGTGCCAGCAGCGTTAGCGTGATCTCTTCGGGCGAGCAGTACTTC. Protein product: CASSVSVISSGEQYF.

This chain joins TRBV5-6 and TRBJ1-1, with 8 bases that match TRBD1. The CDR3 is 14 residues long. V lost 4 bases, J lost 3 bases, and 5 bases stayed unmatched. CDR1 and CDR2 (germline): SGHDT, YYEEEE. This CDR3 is CASSPGQADTEAFF. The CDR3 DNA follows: TGTGCCAGCAGCCCGGGACAGGCGGACACTGAAGCTTTCTTT.

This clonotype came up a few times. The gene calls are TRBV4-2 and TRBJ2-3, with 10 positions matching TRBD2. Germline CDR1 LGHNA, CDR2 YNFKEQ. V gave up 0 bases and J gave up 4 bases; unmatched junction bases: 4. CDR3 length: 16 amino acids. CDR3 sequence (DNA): TGTGCCAGCAGCCAAGATAGGACTAGCGGCGCAGATACGCAGTATTTT. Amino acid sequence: CASSQDRTSGADTQYF.

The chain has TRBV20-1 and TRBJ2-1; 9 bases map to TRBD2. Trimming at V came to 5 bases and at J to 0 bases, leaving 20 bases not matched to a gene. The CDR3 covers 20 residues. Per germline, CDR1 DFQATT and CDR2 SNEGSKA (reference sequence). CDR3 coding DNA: TGCAGTGCTCCCCCTCATAGCGGGAGAGGCCCCCGCGGCTCCTACAATGAGCAGTTCTTC. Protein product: CSAPPHSGRGPRGSYNEQFF.

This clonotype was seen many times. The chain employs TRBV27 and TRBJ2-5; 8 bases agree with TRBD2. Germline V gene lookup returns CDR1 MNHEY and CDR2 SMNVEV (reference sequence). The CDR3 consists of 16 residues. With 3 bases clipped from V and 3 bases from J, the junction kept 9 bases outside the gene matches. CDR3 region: CASSFSATSGKETQYF. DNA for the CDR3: TGTGCCAGCAGTTTCAGTGCCACTAGCGGAAAAGAGACCCAGTACTTC.

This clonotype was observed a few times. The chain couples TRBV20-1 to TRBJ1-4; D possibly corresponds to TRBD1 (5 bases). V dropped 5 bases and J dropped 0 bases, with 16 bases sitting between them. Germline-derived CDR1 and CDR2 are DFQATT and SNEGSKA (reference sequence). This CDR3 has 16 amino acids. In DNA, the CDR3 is TGCAGTGCTGTGGCGCCCTGGGACGCAACTAATGAAAAACTGTTTTTT. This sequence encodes CSAVAPWDATNEKLFF.

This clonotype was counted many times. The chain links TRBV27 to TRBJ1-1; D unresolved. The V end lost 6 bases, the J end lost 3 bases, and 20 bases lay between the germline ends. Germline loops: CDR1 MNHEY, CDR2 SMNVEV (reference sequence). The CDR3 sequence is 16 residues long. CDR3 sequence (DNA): TGTGCCAGCAGCTTTCGGTCGGGGAGGTGGCACACTGAAGCTTTCTTT. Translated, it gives CASSFRSGRWHTEAFF.

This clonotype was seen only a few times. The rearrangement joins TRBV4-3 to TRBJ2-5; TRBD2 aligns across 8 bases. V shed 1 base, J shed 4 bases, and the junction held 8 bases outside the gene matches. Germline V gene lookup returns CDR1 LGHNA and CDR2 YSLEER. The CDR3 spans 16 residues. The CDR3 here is CASSQAILAGIETQYF. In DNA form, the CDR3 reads TGCGCCAGCAGCCAAGCCATTTTAGCGGGGATAGAGACCCAGTACTTC.